This TCR beta chain is drawn from a study of OX40 agonist ivuxolimab in advanced cancers. Study information: The patients received agonistic anti-OX40 (CD134) antibody ivuxolimab. Treatment received earlier with anti-PD-1, anti-PD-L1 or anti-CTLA-4 agents was allowed, and around 36% had some.

Concerning this clone: The target antigen is unknown.

Trimming stripped 5 bases from V and 6 bases from J, with 17 bases between. The CDR3 covers 15 residues. The V gene's germline CDR1 is SEHNR and CDR2 FQNEAQ (reference sequence). Study observations and caveats: The antigen specificity of the peripheral T cells (those that were expanded) was not determined.

Libraries were prepared by immunoSEQ multiplex PCR; TCRdb keeps only in-frame clonotypes and omits some of them. The repertoire holds 40,000 to 45,000 clones, with 75% to 90% as singletons. Sequencing used CD4+ or CD8+ T cells sorted from blood, obtained in a trial of the OX40 agonist ivuxolimab. This TCR was recovered from an adult with an advanced solid tumor such as melanoma, head and neck, liver or kidney cancer. The rearrangement joins TRBV7-9 to TRBJ2-1, with D hard to call. The chain's CDR3 is CASSHTGQSPNEQFF. The CDR3 DNA follows: TGTGCCAGCAGCCACACGGGTCAATCCCCCAATGAGCAGTTCTTC.